This is a list of T cell receptor beta chains from one sample in a study of CD8+ T cells in alopecia areata. Only in-frame clones appear in the TCRdb table, and some are missing; sequencing was by immunoSEQ multiplex PCR. The sample contains about 110,000 clones, roughly three fifths of which appear only once. Sequences were derived from CD4+ T cells sorted from blood, sampled at week 24, from a patient treated with tofacitinib. The source of these receptors is a human donor with alopecia areata. Each CDR3 is given with its conserved first and last residue. Fields, in order: CDR3 protein, CDR3 DNA, clone size, J gene, V gene, D gene. A D gene is named only where the DNA matches it firmly. A row's size may be missing; if present it is once, few, many or a size class.

CDR3aa: CASSRNRGDGELFF; CDR3nt: TGTGCCAGCAGCCGAAACAGGGGTGACGGGGAGCTGTTTTTT; abundance: NA; j_gene: TRBJ2-2; v_gene: TRBV7-2; d_gene: TRBD1
CDR3aa: CASSQLGTGGVSPLHF; CDR3nt: TGTGCCAGCAGCCAGCTAGGTACAGGGGGGGTTTCACCCCTCCACTTT; abundance: NA; j_gene: TRBJ1-6; v_gene: TRBV14; d_gene: TRBD1
CDR3aa: CASTGLGDEQFF; CDR3nt: TGTGCCAGCACCGGACTAGGGGATGAGCAGTTCTTC; abundance: NA; j_gene: TRBJ2-1; v_gene: TRBV6-6; d_gene: TRBD2
CDR3aa: CASSLGTTLSGTDTQYF; CDR3nt: TGTGCCAGCAGCCTTGGGACTACGCTATCTGGCACAGATACGCAGTATTTT; abundance: NA; j_gene: TRBJ2-3; v_gene: TRBV13; d_gene: TRBD2
CDR3aa: CASSKQTPRLGGTQYF; CDR3nt: TGTGCCAGCAGTAAGCAGACCCCCCGGTTAGGAGGGACCCAGTACTTC; abundance: NA; j_gene: TRBJ2-5; v_gene: TRBV27; d_gene: NA
CDR3aa: CSGQGDYGYTF; CDR3nt: TGCAGTGGGCAAGGTGACTATGGCTACACCTTC; abundance: NA; j_gene: TRBJ1-2; v_gene: TRBV20-1; d_gene: NA
CDR3aa: CASSQEIGMNQYF; CDR3nt: TGCGCCAGCAGCCAAGAAATAGGGATGAACCAGTACTTC; abundance: NA; j_gene: TRBJ2-5; v_gene: TRBV4-1; d_gene: NA
CDR3aa: CAISESMTGQGSSPLHF; CDR3nt: TGTGCCATCAGTGAGTCCATGACGGGACAGGGGAGCTCACCCCTCCACTTT; abundance: NA; j_gene: TRBJ1-6; v_gene: TRBV10-3; d_gene: TRBD1
CDR3aa: CASSVGEAQQYF; CDR3nt: TGTGCCAGCAGCGTAGGGGAGGCCCAGCAGTACTTC; abundance: few; j_gene: TRBJ2-7; v_gene: TRBV9; d_gene: NA
CDR3aa: CASISGDSDNEQFF; CDR3nt: TGTGCCAGTATTTCGGGAGACTCGGACAATGAGCAGTTCTTC; abundance: NA; j_gene: TRBJ2-1; v_gene: TRBV19; d_gene: NA
CDR3aa: CASSEGGFYEQYF; CDR3nt: TGTGCCAGCAGCGAAGGAGGGTTCTACGAGCAGTACTTC; abundance: NA; j_gene: TRBJ2-7; v_gene: TRBV6-1; d_gene: NA
CDR3aa: CASQVAGGFLSGANVLTF; CDR3nt: TGTGCCTCCCAAGTCGCCGGGGGTTTCCTCTCTGGGGCCAACGTCCTGACTTTC; abundance: NA; j_gene: TRBJ2-6; v_gene: TRBV19; d_gene: NA
CDR3aa: CAWSGQGTEAFF; CDR3nt: TGTGCCTGGAGTGGCCAGGGGACTGAAGCTTTCTTT; abundance: NA; j_gene: TRBJ1-1; v_gene: TRBV30; d_gene: NA
CDR3aa: CASSQSEEAKNIQYF; CDR3nt: TGCGCCAGCAGCCAAAGCGAGGAGGCCAAAAACATTCAGTACTTC; abundance: NA; j_gene: TRBJ2-4; v_gene: TRBV5-1; d_gene: NA
CDR3aa: CASGSTGWLGYTF; CDR3nt: TGTGCCAGCGGATCGACAGGGTGGCTTGGCTACACCTTC; abundance: NA; j_gene: TRBJ1-2; v_gene: TRBV6-5; d_gene: TRBD1
CDR3aa: CASSLVIRDRGPNTGELFF; CDR3nt: TGTGCCAGCAGCTTAGTTATTAGGGACAGGGGCCCAAACACCGGGGAGCTGTTTTTT; abundance: NA; j_gene: TRBJ2-2; v_gene: TRBV7-6; d_gene: TRBD1
CDR3aa: CASSLQDLNYGYTF; CDR3nt: TGTGCCAGCAGCTTACAGGACCTTAACTATGGCTACACCTTC; abundance: NA; j_gene: TRBJ1-2; v_gene: TRBV7-9; d_gene: NA
CDR3aa: CASSGGGPTYEQYF; CDR3nt: TGTGCCAGCAGTGGAGGGGGCCCCACCTACGAGCAGTACTTC; abundance: NA; j_gene: TRBJ2-7; v_gene: TRBV6-1; d_gene: TRBD1
CDR3aa: CASSSPSGRPDTEAFF; CDR3nt: TGTGCCAGCAGTTCCCCTTCGGGACGCCCGGACACTGAAGCTTTCTTT; abundance: few; j_gene: TRBJ1-1; v_gene: TRBV6-5; d_gene: NA
CDR3aa: CASSLQGYEQYF; CDR3nt: TGTGCCAGCAGCTTACAGGGCTACGAGCAGTACTTC; abundance: few; j_gene: TRBJ2-7; v_gene: TRBV5-1; d_gene: NA
CDR3aa: CASSLEKDTQYF; CDR3nt: TGCGCCAGCAGCCTAGAAAAGGATACGCAGTATTTT; abundance: NA; j_gene: TRBJ2-3; v_gene: TRBV5-1; d_gene: NA
CDR3aa: CASSSGTFFYGYTF; CDR3nt: TGTGCCAGCAGCTCAGGGACCTTCTTCTATGGCTACACCTTC; abundance: once; j_gene: TRBJ1-2; v_gene: TRBV5-6; d_gene: NA
CDR3aa: CASRAGEGNEQFF; CDR3nt: TGTGCCAGCAGGGCAGGGGAGGGCAATGAGCAGTTCTTC; abundance: NA; j_gene: TRBJ2-1; v_gene: TRBV2; d_gene: NA
CDR3aa: CASSPQGQGSTDTQYF; CDR3nt: TGCGCCAGCAGCCCGCAGGGCCAGGGTAGCACAGATACGCAGTATTTT; abundance: NA; j_gene: TRBJ2-3; v_gene: TRBV5-1; d_gene: NA
CDR3aa: CATSARLAGGETQYF; CDR3nt: TGTGCCACCAGCGCTCGACTAGCAGGGGGGGAGACCCAGTACTTC; abundance: once; j_gene: TRBJ2-5; v_gene: TRBV15; d_gene: NA
CDR3aa: CASSLSELQETQYF; CDR3nt: TGTGCCAGCAGTTTATCAGAACTTCAAGAGACCCAGTACTTC; abundance: NA; j_gene: TRBJ2-5; v_gene: TRBV27; d_gene: NA